These 19 T cell receptor beta chains were all obtained from the same sample, sequenced in a study of naive and memory T cell subsets. An equimolar mix of two oligonucleotides served as the beta constant-region primer for TRBC1 and TRBC2. Ligated cDNA was amplified by four rounds of PCR with nested alpha and beta constant-region primers and SP2. TCRdb called the UMI-ligation and nested PCR reads again in MiXCR, with one record for every CDR3 protein. The sample yields about 150,000 distinct CDR3 sequences, over 20% seen once. Study observations and caveats: A few larger clonotypes appeared in naive repertoires, especially CD8, possibly memory cells re-expressing CD45RA.

Which antigens these TCRs recognize remains unknown. The sequencing sample was made of naive CD4+ T cells from blood. Receptors originate from a human donor in good health.

The V gene is TRBV7-8, the J gene TRBJ2-2; D possibly corresponds to TRBD2 (6 bases). Trimming removed 2 bases from V and 0 bases from J, with 10 bases in between. This CDR3 region has 16 residues. Germline V lookup: CDR1 SGHVS, CDR2 FQNEAQ. CDR3 nucleotide sequence: TGTGCCAGCAGCTTATTCGGAGGGCCGAACACCGGGGAGCTGTTTTTT. Amino acids: CASSLFGGPNTGELFF.

V gene TRBV29-1 combines with J gene TRBJ2-2; 7 bases are a match to TRBD1. The germline V gene has CDR1 SQVTM and CDR2 ANQGSEA. This CDR3 comprises 14 residues. The junction had 5 bases not matched to a gene; V was cut back by 5 bases and J by 2 bases. Here the CDR3 reads CSVTGTVNTGELFF. The CDR3 coding sequence is TGCAGCGTTACCGGGACAGTAAACACCGGGGAGCTGTTTTTT.

The sample holds many counts of this clonotype. The chain carries TRBV12-3 or TRBV12-4 and TRBJ2-1; 7 bases match TRBD2. This CDR3 is built from 15 residues. V was clipped by 5 bases and J by 6 bases; unmatched bases: 10. The CDR3 region is CASSPSSGRGNEQFF. As DNA, the CDR3 is TGTGCCAGCAGTCCATCTAGCGGAAGGGGCAATGAGCAGTTCTTC.

V usage is TRBV2 and J usage is TRBJ2-7; unclear D gene. The CDR3 contains 13 residues. V was pared by 8 bases and J by 2 bases, with 13 bases between. Per the germline V gene, CDR1 is SNHLY and CDR2 is FYNNEI. As DNA, the CDR3 is TGTGCCAGCCATCGTGCACGACCCTACGAGCAGTACTTC. Its translation: CASHRARPYEQYF.

This rearrangement joins TRBV5-1 to TRBJ2-6; TRBD1 aligns across 8 bases. The CDR3 is made up of 18 amino acids. Losses at the gene ends were 3 bases for V and 0 bases for J; bases not matched to a gene: 8. The germline CDR1 and CDR2 sequences are SGHRS and YFSETQ. The CDR3 spells CASSSTDRASSGANVLTF. CDR3 in DNA: TGCGCCAGCAGCTCGACGGACAGGGCCTCCTCTGGGGCCAACGTCCTGACTTTC. The complete variable domain, with remaining parts taken from reference TRBV5-1 and TRBJ2-6, reads KAGVTQTPRYLIKTRGQQVTLSCSPISGHRSVSWYQQTPGQGLQFLFEYFSETQRNKGNFPGRFSGRQFSNSRSEMNVSTLELGDSALYLCASSSTDRASSGANVLTFGAGSRLTVL.

This rearrangement joins TRBV12-2 to TRBJ1-4. TRBV12-2 is termed a pseudogene. CDR3 length: 17 residues. CDR3 DNA: TGTGCAAGTCGCCCCCGCGGGCCAAATTCAACTAATGAAAAACTGTTTTTT. Translated, it gives CASRPRGPNSTNEKLFF.

This chain uses TRBV5-1 with TRBJ2-3, with D hard to call. CDR3 size: 15 residues. V shed 0 bases and J shed 0 bases, with 8 bases lying between them. CDR1 SGHRS and CDR2 YFSETQ come from the germline V gene. Here the CDR3 DNA reads TGCGCCAGCAGCTTGGCTCCCTCAAGCACAGATACGCAGTATTTT. Residues: CASSLAPSSTDTQYF.

This clonotype has more than one count but fewer than ten. CDR3 coding DNA: TGTGCCAGCAGCTCAACAGGGGGCGCGGGCACTGAAGCTTTCTTT. It translates to CASSSTGGAGTEAFF. V is TRBV7-6 and J is TRBJ1-1, with TRBD1 matching 9 bases. Germline assignment: CDR1 SGHVS and CDR2 FNYEAQ. The trim removed 4 bases at V and 4 bases at J, leaving 7 bases unmatched. This CDR3 has 15 amino acids.

This clonotype was seen only a few times. The chain couples TRBV6-6 to TRBJ1-5; 7 bases are a match to TRBD1. V trimming: 0 bases; J trimming: 6 bases; junction bases outside the gene matches: 5. This CDR3 comprises 15 residues. Germline values: CDR1 MNHNY, CDR2 SVGAGI (reference sequence). The CDR3 reads CASSYSTGVGQPQHF. In nucleotides, the CDR3 is TGTGCCAGCAGTTACTCCACAGGGGTGGGTCAGCCCCAGCATTTT.

As regards this clonotype: A much larger clone lies a single base off, so this may be a read error. This chain links TRBV5-6 with TRBJ2-1; weak D call: TRBD1 (5 bases). The CDR3 runs 15 residues. Germline V lookup: CDR1 SGHDT, CDR2 YYEEEE. The V and J ends lost 3 bases and 2 bases respectively, with 12 bases between them. The CDR3 bases are TGTGCCAGCAGCTCCAGGGTGGTGCCCTACAATGAGCAGTTCTTC. It codes for CASSSRVVPYNEQFF.

This clonotype came up many times. V gene TRBV29-1 combines with J gene TRBJ2-7; TRBD2 is a possible D gene (5 bases). Germline V gene sequence: CDR1 SQVTM, CDR2 ANQGSEA. The CDR3 runs to 14 residues. With 4 bases removed from V and 3 bases from J, the gap between germline ends came to 16 bases. Written as DNA, the CDR3 is TGCAGCGTTGGACCGGACTTATCCTACTACGAGCAGTACTTC. Protein: CSVGPDLSYYEQYF.

The chain links TRBV6-5 to TRBJ2-1; maybe TRBD2 (6 bases). With 6 bases removed from V and 4 bases from J, the gap between germline ends came to 19 bases. Germline V CDR1 and CDR2: MNHEY, SVGAGI. CDR3 length equals 16 residues. The CDR3 coding sequence is TGTGCCAGCAGCTGGGGAAGCGGGCGCCTTTACAATGAGCAGTTCTTC. Protein: CASSWGSGRLYNEQFF.

Concerning this clonotype itself: This may stem from a read error, because a much larger clone lies one nucleotide away. This chain joins TRBV20-1 and TRBJ1-1; D is ambiguous. Trimming removed 5 bases from V and 1 base from J, with 14 bases in between. Looked up from germline, CDR1 is DFQATT and CDR2 is SNEGSKA (reference sequence). There are 14 residues in the CDR3. The CDR3 spells CSAQYPHANTEAFF. The CDR3 coding sequence is TGCAGTGCTCAATACCCCCACGCGAACACTGAAGCTTTCTTT.

The chain has TRBV18 and TRBJ2-7; 8 bases map to TRBD2. CDR1 and CDR2 from the germline V gene are KGHSH and LQKENI. V lost 6 bases and J lost 3; bases outside the gene matches: 10. The CDR3 consists of 15 residues. The CDR3 sequence is CASSRSGGLIYEQYF. The DNA of the CDR3 is TGTGCCAGCTCCCGAAGCGGGGGATTAATCTACGAGCAGTACTTC.

This clonotype was seen a handful of times. The rearrangement uses TRBV28 and TRBJ2-1; D gene uncertain. Germline-derived CDR1 and CDR2 are MDHEN and SYDVKM. The CDR3 sequence is 20 residues long. Trimming removed 6 bases from V and 2 bases from J, with 29 bases in between. The CDR3 loop reads CASSPSRYPTLSIAYNEQFF. The DNA of the CDR3 is TGTGCCAGCAGCCCGTCACGGTACCCGACCTTGAGTATTGCCTACAATGAGCAGTTCTTC.

The genes are TRBV11-2 and TRBJ2-2; possible D gene TRBD2, 5 bases. Germline CDR1 SGHAT, CDR2 FQNNGV. CDR3 length: 13 residues. Trimming cost V 5 bases and J 7 bases, with 11 bases left between them. CDR3 sequence (DNA): TGTGCCAGCAGCCCATGGGAGTTCGGGGAGCTGTTTTTT. It specifies CASSPWEFGELFF.

This clonotype was seen a handful of times. V is TRBV6-1 and J is TRBJ2-2; 7 bases line up with TRBD1. Trimming at V came to 8 bases and at J to 0 bases, leaving 6 bases not matched to a gene. This CDR3 contains 15 residues. Looked up from germline, CDR1 is MNHNS and CDR2 is SASEGT. The CDR3 reads CASLLGGSNTGELFF. In DNA form, the CDR3 reads TGTGCCAGCCTGTTAGGGGGCTCGAACACCGGGGAGCTGTTTTTT.

The chain couples TRBV19 to TRBJ2-3; D unclear. Germline CDR1 and CDR2: LNHDA and SQIVND (reference sequence). This CDR3 comprises 15 residues. V was shortened by 5 bases and J by 4 bases, with 16 bases between the two germline ends. The DNA for the CDR3 is TGTGCCAGTAGTTCAGTAGGTATAACGTCAGATACGCAGTATTTT. Protein: CASSSVGITSDTQYF. Drawing the rest from reference TRBV19 and TRBJ2-3, the complete variable domain is DGGITQSPKYLFRKEGQNVTLSCEQNLNHDAMYWYRQDPGQGLRLIYYSQIVNDFQKGDIAEGYSVSREKKESFPLTVTSAQKNPTAFYLCASSSVGITSDTQYFGPGTRLTVL.

DNA of the CDR3: TGTGCCAGCAGTCACCCGGGGACAAACAATAGGCAGTACTTC. This gives the protein CASSHPGTNNRQYF. The rearrangement uses TRBV12-3 or TRBV12-4 and TRBJ2-7, with a possible D match to TRBD1 (6 bases). CDR3 length: 14 amino acids. Between the trimmed V and J ends, which lost 5 bases and 9 bases, there was a span of 20 bases.